One and the same sample provided the 5 T cell receptor beta chains below, sequenced in a study of patients and donors after allogeneic stem cell transplantation. Each CDR3 protein gets one entry after TCRdb re-called the RT-PCR reads with MiXCR. Of around 150,000 distinct CDR3 sequences detected, about 30% appear once; the ten largest clones hold approximately 3.5%. Sequenced material: blood, either unsorted or a sorted T cell fraction (not recorded which). All receptors come from a human donor who was either an allogeneic HSCT recipient or a stem cell or donor lymphocyte infusion donor (not recorded which). It is not recorded whose cells these are; they may come from a transplant donor.

Many counts were recorded for this clonotype. This rearrangement joins TRBV24-1 to TRBJ1-2, with unresolved D. The V and J ends lost 1 base and 3 bases respectively, with 5 bases between them. The CDR3 covers 13 residues. Germline assignment: CDR1 KGHDR and CDR2 SFDVKD. The DNA for the CDR3 is TGTGCCACCAGTGATTTCCCCGACTATGGCTACACCTTC. Amino acid sequence: CATSDFPDYGYTF.

The chain is built from TRBV28 and TRBJ2-4; TRBD1 matches at 7 bases. The CDR3 runs 13 residues. J gave up 8 bases and V 5 bases, and 6 bases lay outside the gene matches. Germline CDR1 is MDHEN and CDR2 is SYDVKM. The CDR3 protein is CASSGTARDIQYF. CDR3 coding DNA: TGTGCCAGCAGTGGGACAGCCCGGGACATTCAGTACTTC.

The rearrangement uses TRBV29-1 and TRBJ1-2, with 9 bases matching TRBD1. The CDR3 runs 11 residues. Germline V lookup: CDR1 SQVTM, CDR2 ANQGSEA. After removal of 4 bases from V and 6 bases from J, the junction contained 0 bases not matched to a gene. The CDR3 loop is CSVGTGDGYTF. The CDR3, as DNA: TGCAGCGTTGGGACAGGGGATGGCTACACCTTC.

This chain uses TRBV7-9 with TRBJ2-1, with unresolved D. Trimming took 4 bases from V and 15 from J, leaving 22 bases between them. CDR1 and CDR2 from the germline V gene are SEHNR and FQNEAQ (reference sequence). The CDR3 spans 14 residues. CDR3 DNA sequence: TGTGCCAGCAGCTCATCTTTCACGCCCCATAACGGGTTCTTC. Translation: CASSSSFTPHNGFF.

V and J are TRBV12-3 or TRBV12-4 and TRBJ2-2; D possibly uses TRBD1 or TRBD2 (6 bases each). V lost 4 bases and J lost 5, with 11 bases in between. CDR3 length: 14 amino acids. The CDR3 loop reads CASSYRGDTGELFF. CDR3 in DNA: TGTGCCAGCAGTTATAGGGGGGATACCGGGGAGCTGTTTTTT.